These 30 T cell receptor beta chains originate from one sample sequenced in a study of OX40 agonist ivuxolimab in advanced cancers. The method was immunoSEQ multiplex PCR; TCRdb's version includes in-frame clones alone and lacks a portion of them. The table lists fewer than 85,000 clones, roughly 90% of them singletons. Material: CD4+ or CD8+ T cells sorted from blood, obtained in a trial of the OX40 agonist ivuxolimab. These receptors all stem from an adult with an advanced solid tumor such as melanoma, head and neck, liver or kidney cancer.

The chain combines TRBV11-2 with TRBJ1-1; no clear D gene. Per the germline V gene, CDR1 is SGHAT and CDR2 is FQNNGV. The CDR3 extends over 15 amino acids. With 1 base removed from V and 0 bases from J, the gap between germline ends came to 9 bases. The CDR3 spells CASSLVLAMNTEAFF. The CDR3 DNA reads as TGTGCCAGCAGCTTAGTGTTGGCGATGAACACTGAAGCTTTCTTT.

This chain joins TRBV4-1 and TRBJ2-3; D not resolved. The germline V gene has CDR1 MGHRA and CDR2 YSYEKL. V lost 1 base to trimming and J lost 0 bases, with 8 bases between them. This CDR3 spans 15 amino acids. CDR3 DNA: TGCGCCAGCAGCCAAGTAACTTTTAGCACAGATACGCAGTATTTT. Translating it yields CASSQVTFSTDTQYF.

The chain couples TRBV11-2 to TRBJ2-1; 8 bases are a match to TRBD2. With V trimmed by 4 bases and J by 3 bases, 5 bases remained unmatched. The length of the CDR3 is 15 residues. Germline V gene lookup returns CDR1 SGHAT and CDR2 FQNNGV. CDR3 coding DNA: TGTGCCAGCAGCTCCGGGACTAGGGACTACAATGAGCAGTTCTTC. Its protein is CASSSGTRDYNEQFF.

The genes are TRBV6-1 and TRBJ2-7; 8 nucleotides match TRBD1. Looked up from germline, CDR1 is MNHNS and CDR2 is SASEGT. The CDR3 spans 15 residues. V lost 3 bases, J lost 2 bases, and 6 bases stayed unmatched. The CDR3 loop is CASSDPGTGPYEQYF. In DNA, the CDR3 is TGTGCCAGCAGTGATCCCGGGACAGGCCCCTACGAGCAGTACTTC.

V and J are TRBV18 and TRBJ2-1, with 7 nucleotides matching TRBD1. J lost 8 bases, V lost 3 bases, and 16 bases had no gene match. Germline lookup yields CDR1 KGHSH and CDR2 LQKENI. The CDR3 consists of 17 residues. The CDR3 sequence: CASSPPLGQTLSDEQFF. CDR3 nucleotides: TGTGCCAGCTCACCTCCGTTGGGACAGACGCTTAGTGATGAGCAGTTCTTC. The whole variable domain, remainder taken from reference TRBV18 and TRBJ2-1, is NAGVMQNPRHLVRRRGQEARLRCSPMKGHSHVYWYRQLPEEGLKFMVYLQKENIIDESGMPKERFSAEFPKEGPSILRIQQVVRGDSAAYFCASSPPLGQTLSDEQFFGPGTRLTVL.

The V and J genes are TRBV4-1 and TRBJ1-2; 7 positions match TRBD1. V dropped 5 bases and J dropped 4; count of bases not matched to a gene: 4. CDR3 length: 13 residues. Germline V gene data show CDR1 as MGHRA and CDR2 as YSYEKL. The CDR3 spells CASSYQGGYGYTF. CDR3 in DNA: TGCGCCAGCAGCTACCAGGGGGGCTATGGCTACACCTTC.

V usage is TRBV7-2 and J usage is TRBJ2-5; a possible D gene is TRBD1 (6 bases). The DNA matches TRBJ2-7 better at its end, which makes the J call doubtful. The germline V gene has CDR1 SGHTA and CDR2 FQGNSA. This CDR3 contains 14 residues. The CDR3: CASSGHRVRYEQYF. For the CDR3, the DNA is TGTGCCAGCAGCGGTCACAGGGTTCGGTACGAGCAGTACTTC.

This sequence joins TRBV28 and TRBJ1-5; TRBD1 aligns across 9 bases. The CDR3 totals 15 residues. V lost 7 bases and J lost 3; bases outside the gene matches: 7. The germline V gene has CDR1 MDHEN and CDR2 SYDVKM. The CDR3 sequence: CASTLTGGPNQPQHF. The CDR3 region has the DNA TGTGCCAGCACCCTGACAGGGGGACCCAATCAGCCCCAGCATTTT.

The chain couples TRBV7-9 to TRBJ2-2, with 9 bases that match TRBD1. CDR3 size: 16 residues. Germline CDR1 and CDR2: SEHNR and FQNEAQ (reference sequence). V shed 5 bases and J 3 bases; nucleotides not matched to a gene: 7. Here the CDR3 reads CASSTGTGFYTGELFF. CDR3 DNA sequence: TGTGCCAGCAGCACCGGGACAGGGTTCTACACCGGGGAGCTGTTTTTT.

The rearrangement joins TRBV19 to TRBJ1-4, with 10 bases matching TRBD1. This CDR3 is built from 16 residues. With V trimmed by 4 bases and J by 4 bases, 6 bases remained unmatched. From germline, CDR1 is LNHDA and CDR2 SQIVND (reference sequence). Here the CDR3 reads CASSTRDRGYNEKLFF. CDR3 coding DNA: TGTGCCAGTAGTACCCGGGACAGGGGATATAATGAAAAACTGTTTTTT. Full variable domain (outside the CDR3, taken from reference TRBV19 and TRBJ1-4): DGGITQSPKYLFRKEGQNVTLSCEQNLNHDAMYWYRQDPGQGLRLIYYSQIVNDFQKGDIAEGYSVSREKKESFPLTVTSAQKNPTAFYLCASSTRDRGYNEKLFFGSGTQLSVL.

The chain is built from TRBV11-3 and TRBJ1-1, with TRBD1 as a possible D gene (5 bases). Trimming removed 5 bases at V and 1 base at J, with 8 bases between. Germline CDR1 is SGHNT and CDR2 is YENEEA. The CDR3 loop spans 13 amino acids. The CDR3 DNA reads as TGTGCCAGCAGCAGGGGACGGAACACTGAAGCTTTCTTT. Its protein product is CASSRGRNTEAFF.

The CDR3 region has the DNA TGTGCCAGCAGCCAAGAACAGCGGGAGAACCAGGAGCAGTTCTTC. This sequence encodes CASSQEQRENQEQFF. This chain links TRBV4-2 with TRBJ2-1, with 8 bases fitting TRBD2. V dropped 0 bases and J dropped 10; count of bases not matched to a gene: 8. Looked up from germline, CDR1 is LGHNA and CDR2 is YNFKEQ. CDR3 length: 15 amino acids.

The J gene is TRBJ2-1, the V gene TRBV7-9; D gene uncertain. The CDR3 has 18 amino acids. V was trimmed by 2 bases and J by 2 bases, leaving 19 bases between them. Germline loops: CDR1 SEHNR, CDR2 FQNEAQ (reference sequence). This CDR3 is CASSLRATAFKTYNEQFF. The CDR3 coding sequence is TGTGCCAGCAGCTTAAGAGCAACAGCGTTCAAAACCTACAATGAGCAGTTCTTC.

The rearrangement joins TRBV5-1 to TRBJ1-5; TRBD1 matches 8 bases. V gave up 0 bases and J gave up 6 bases; unmatched junction bases: 5. The germline gives CDR1 SGHRS, CDR2 YFSETQ. The CDR3 has 15 residues. CDR3 residues: CASSLAPGGAQPQHF. As DNA, the CDR3 is TGCGCCAGCAGCTTGGCGCCAGGGGGCGCTCAGCCCCAGCATTTT.

The chain links TRBV27 to TRBJ2-2, with 10 bases fitting TRBD2. Trimming removed 2 bases from V and 13 bases from J; junction bases left unmatched: 25. The CDR3 has 20 residues. Per germline, CDR1 MNHEY and CDR2 SMNVEV (reference sequence). The CDR3 nucleotides read TGTGCCAGCAGTTTAAGGATGACTAGCGGGCCCGAAGTTAACACCGGGAGGCTGTTTTTT. This codes for CASSLRMTSGPEVNTGRLFF.

CDR3 DNA: TGTGCCAGCAGCCTGGGGGACAGGGGCCACCAGCCCCAGCATTTT. Translating it yields CASSLGDRGHQPQHF. The chain joins TRBV7-2 to TRBJ1-5, with 10 bases that match TRBD1. Per germline, CDR1 SGHTA and CDR2 FQGNSA. The CDR3 is 15 amino acids. V trimming: 5 bases; J trimming: 7 bases; junction bases outside the gene matches: 8.

For the CDR3, the DNA is TGTGCCAGCAGTGCCGGGACTTTCAGCTCCTACGAGCAGTACTTC. Protein product: CASSAGTFSSYEQYF. The chain recombines TRBV6-1 with TRBJ2-7; the D gene is possibly TRBD2 (6 bases). The CDR3 is 15 residues long. V dropped 4 bases and J dropped 0 bases, with 13 bases sitting between them. CDR1 and CDR2 (germline): MNHNS, SASEGT.

The rearrangement joins TRBV6-5 to TRBJ2-7, with 12 nucleotides matching TRBD1. Germline V gene sequence: CDR1 MNHEY, CDR2 SVGAGI. This CDR3 comprises 16 residues. With V trimmed by 4 bases and J by 5 bases, 9 bases remained unmatched. The CDR3 coding sequence is TGTGCCAGCAGTTCACCCTTGGGGACAGGGGGCAACGAGCAGTACTTC. Amino acids: CASSSPLGTGGNEQYF.

The chain uses TRBV5-1 and TRBJ2-3; 12 bases agree with TRBD2. V lost 6 bases to trimming and J lost 4 bases; unmatched junction nucleotides: 3. CDR1 and CDR2 (germline): SGHRS, YFSETQ. The CDR3 spans 14 residues. CDR3 sequence (DNA): TGCGCCAGCAAGACTAGCGGGAGTGCAGATACGCAGTATTTT. Its translation is CASKTSGSADTQYF.

The chain is built from TRBV2 and TRBJ1-4; 8 bases fit TRBD1. Germline CDR1 and CDR2: SNHLY and FYNNEI. This CDR3 is built from 18 residues. With 2 bases clipped from V and 2 bases from J, the junction kept 10 bases outside the gene matches. CDR3 nucleotides: TGTGCCAGCAGTGAATCGGGGACAGGAGTATCGACTAATGAAAAACTGTTTTTT. This gives the protein CASSESGTGVSTNEKLFF.

The chain carries TRBV5-1 and TRBJ2-1; tentative D call: TRBD1 (6 bases). CDR3 length: 15 residues. The V gene lost 0 bases and the J gene lost 2 bases, with 9 bases spanning the gap. Germline V CDR1 and CDR2: SGHRS, YFSETQ. The CDR3 sequence is CASSLDRVAYNEQFF. Here the CDR3 DNA reads TGCGCCAGCAGCTTGGACAGGGTTGCCTACAATGAGCAGTTCTTC.

CDR3 in amino acids: CASSLGSGSTDTQYF. The CDR3, as DNA: TGCGCCAGCAGCTTGGGTAGCGGGAGCACAGATACGCAGTATTTT. This sequence joins TRBV5-1 and TRBJ2-3; 7 nucleotides line up with TRBD2. J was trimmed by 0 bases and V by 0 bases; bases with no gene match: 1. The germline CDR1 and CDR2 sequences are SGHRS and YFSETQ. This CDR3 has 15 amino acids.

This clone was recorded only once. The V and J genes are TRBV18 and TRBJ2-1, with 7 bases lining up with TRBD2. The V and J ends lost 0 bases and 7 bases, in that order; junction bases with no gene match: 9. Germline CDR1 is KGHSH and CDR2 is LQKENI. The CDR3 totals 16 residues. In nucleotides, the CDR3 is TGTGCCAGCTCACCACCGGGGCGGGAGAGTTTGAATGAGCAGTTCTTC. Its protein product is CASSPPGRESLNEQFF.

CDR3 bases: TGTGCCAGTAGTATACGGAGGGGGGGTTCGGCCGCTGAAGCTTTCTTT. Translating it yields CASSIRRGGSAAEAFF. The gene calls are TRBV19 and TRBJ1-1; the D gene is possibly TRBD1 (6 bases). Per germline, CDR1 LNHDA and CDR2 SQIVND (reference sequence). This CDR3 spans 16 amino acids. V dropped 2 bases and J dropped 6 bases, with 19 bases sitting between them. Full variable domain (rest looked up from reference TRBV19 and TRBJ1-1): DGGITQSPKYLFRKEGQNVTLSCEQNLNHDAMYWYRQDPGQGLRLIYYSQIVNDFQKGDIAEGYSVSREKKESFPLTVTSAQKNPTAFYLCASSIRRGGSAAEAFFGQGTRLTVV.

The chain combines TRBV9 with TRBJ2-7; D is tentatively TRBD1 or TRBD2 (5 bases each). The V gene's germline CDR1 is SGDLS and CDR2 YYNGEE. The CDR3 has 14 residues. Trimming removed 3 bases at V and 4 bases at J, with 14 bases between. The CDR3 DNA sequence: TGTGCCAGCAGCGCGGGACCGAGAAATTACGAGCAGTACTTC. Residues: CASSAGPRNYEQYF.

V gene TRBV6-1 combines with J gene TRBJ1-2; a possible D gene is TRBD1 (5 bases). The germline gives CDR1 MNHNS, CDR2 SASEGT. Trimming took 5 bases from V and 3 from J, leaving 16 bases between them. The length of the CDR3 is 15 residues. This CDR3 reads CASSPGTVDYYGYTF. CDR3 nucleotide sequence: TGTGCCAGCAGTCCCGGGACTGTTGATTACTATGGCTACACCTTC.

This sequence joins TRBV4-2 and TRBJ1-4; TRBD1 is a possible D gene (6 bases). Germline V gene lookup returns CDR1 LGHNA and CDR2 YNFKEQ. The CDR3 has 14 amino acids. The V and J ends lost 2 bases and 7 bases respectively, with 11 bases between them. The CDR3 DNA is TGTGCCAGCAGCCAAACAGGGAGTATTGAAAAACTGTTTTTT. Protein: CASSQTGSIEKLFF.

The chain's CDR3 is CASSPHGTMSYEQYF. The CDR3 DNA follows: TGTGCCAGCAGCCCCCACGGGACAATGTCCTACGAGCAGTACTTC. The chain is built from TRBV5-6 and TRBJ2-7, with a weak D call TRBD1 (6 bases). Germline-derived CDR1 and CDR2 are SGHDT and YYEEEE. V shed 4 bases and J shed 1 base, with 15 bases lying between them. This CDR3 is built from 15 residues. The complete variable domain, with remaining parts taken from reference TRBV5-6 and TRBJ2-7, reads DAGVTQSPTHLIKTRGQQVTLRCSPKSGHDTVSWYQQALGQGPQFIFQYYEEEERQRGNFPDRFSGHQFPNYSSELNVNALLLGDSALYLCASSPHGTMSYEQYFGPGTRLTVT.

The J gene is TRBJ2-7, the V gene TRBV6-9, with D perhaps TRBD1 (6 bases). Looked up from germline, CDR1 is MNHGY and CDR2 is SVAAGI. The CDR3 is 13 amino acids. Trimming pared 8 bases from V and 3 bases from J, leaving 14 bases between. The CDR3: CASRRTGYYEQYF. CDR3 sequence (DNA): TGTGCCAGCCGAAGAACAGGGTACTACGAGCAGTACTTC.

V and J are TRBV7-2 and TRBJ2-2; the D is unclear. The V end was cut by 0 bases, the J end by 3 bases, with 5 bases between. Germline CDR1 reads SGHTA; CDR2 reads FQGNSA. This CDR3 is 14 amino acids long. The CDR3 DNA reads as TGTGCCAGCAGCTTAGCAGGGTACACCGGGGAGCTGTTTTTT. As protein: CASSLAGYTGELFF.